The 30 T cell receptor beta chains below come from one sample, sequenced in a study of glioma-infiltrating T cells. TCR alpha and beta CDR3 regions were amplified from RNA using iRepertoire nested multiplex PCR. TCRdb itself ran the multiplex PCR reads through MiXCR, one entry per CDR3 protein. The table shows some 150,000 distinct CDR3 sequences, with about two fifths occurring only once. Material: glioma tissue, nonneoplastic brain tissue, or PBMCs (not recorded which). The receptors derive from a human donor with low-grade glioma or glioblastoma, undergoing nonglioma brain surgery, or in good health (not recorded which).

This clonotype was seen only a few times. The chain is built from TRBV6-1 and TRBJ2-7; 12 bases fit TRBD1. The CDR3 totals 15 residues. V shed 3 bases, J shed 4 bases, and the junction held 4 bases outside the gene matches. In germline, CDR1 is MNHNS, CDR2 SASEGT. CDR3 sequence (DNA): TGTGCCAGCAGTGACCGGGACAGGGGGCGGTACGAGCAGTACTTC. Amino acids: CASSDRDRGRYEQYF.

This clonotype is a singleton in its sample. V gene TRBV7-3 combines with J gene TRBJ2-1; 7 bases map to TRBD1. Per germline, CDR1 SGHTA and CDR2 FQGTGA. This CDR3 spans 15 amino acids. The ends lost 6 bases at V and 8 bases at J; junction bases unmatched: 13. The CDR3 DNA reads as TGTGCCAGCAGTGCCCGGGACAGTTTGTACGATGAGCAGTTCTTC. Translation: CASSARDSLYDEQFF.

The V gene is TRBV6-1, the J gene TRBJ2-5, with TRBD2 matching 7 bases. The V segment lost 6 bases and the J segment 4 bases; nucleotides outside the gene matches: 5. This CDR3 contains 13 residues. The V gene's germline CDR1 is MNHNS and CDR2 SASEGT. Written as DNA, the CDR3 is TGTGCCAGCAGCTTAGGCGGGAGAGAGACCCAGTACTTC. This gives the protein CASSLGGRETQYF.

This clonotype was counted many times. This sequence joins TRBV27 and TRBJ1-1, with D hard to call. Germline V CDR1 and CDR2: MNHEY, SMNVEV (reference sequence). V lost 3 bases, J lost 3 bases, and 8 bases lay in between. This CDR3 comprises 13 residues. CDR3 in amino acids: CASSFSRDTEAFF. CDR3 coding DNA: TGTGCCAGCAGTTTCTCGAGGGACACTGAAGCTTTCTTT.

V is TRBV2 and J is TRBJ2-7, with TRBD2 identical over 9 bases. Germline assignment: CDR1 SNHLY and CDR2 FYNNEI. Trimming at V came to 1 base and at J to 4 bases, leaving 8 bases not matched to a gene. The CDR3 is made up of 16 amino acids. CDR3 amino acids: CASSEGLAAGRYEQYF. CDR3 in DNA: TGTGCCAGCAGTGAAGGACTAGCGGCCGGTCGGTACGAGCAGTACTTC.

There are a few counts of this clonotype. This chain links TRBV7-2 with TRBJ2-1, with 14 bases identical to TRBD2. With 5 bases clipped from V and 6 bases from J, the junction kept 3 bases outside the gene matches. The CDR3 has 15 amino acids. CDR1 is SGHTA, CDR2 FQGNSA, per germline. The CDR3 DNA reads as TGTGCCAGCAGCCGACTAGCGGGGGGGATCAATGAGCAGTTCTTC. It specifies CASSRLAGGINEQFF.

This clonotype was detected only a few times. The V call is TRBV6-6, the J call TRBJ2-5, with 8 bases matching TRBD2. The germline V gene encodes CDR1 MNHNY and CDR2 SVGAGI (reference sequence). The CDR3 runs 15 residues. Losses at the gene ends were 2 bases for V and 5 bases for J; bases not matched to a gene: 7. CDR3: CASSYGAGLGETQYF. The CDR3 DNA reads as TGTGCCAGCAGTTACGGAGCGGGACTAGGGGAGACCCAGTACTTC.

V gene TRBV7-2 combines with J gene TRBJ2-5; 8 bases line up with TRBD2. The germline CDR1 and CDR2 sequences are SGHTA and FQGNSA. CDR3 size: 14 residues. V lost 3 bases to trimming and J lost 4 bases; unmatched junction nucleotides: 4. This CDR3 is CASSFLSGGETQYF. CDR3 sequence (DNA): TGTGCCAGCAGCTTCCTAAGCGGGGGAGAGACCCAGTACTTC.

This sequence joins TRBV24-1 and TRBJ2-1; D uncertain. The CDR3 is 13 residues long. V lost 3 bases and J 8 bases, leaving 10 bases between the germline ends. Per germline, CDR1 KGHDR and CDR2 SFDVKD. DNA of the CDR3: TGTGCCACCAGTGATCCGCCGGTGGATGAGCAGTTCTTC. Translating gives CATSDPPVDEQFF.

Comment on this clonotype: It may be a read error: a sequence one base away is much more abundant. The V and J genes are TRBV6-2 or TRBV6-3 and TRBJ2-1; TRBD1 might be the D (6 bases). Germline V lookup: CDR1 MNHEY, CDR2 SVGEGT. The CDR3 has 14 amino acids. The DNA for the CDR3 is TGTGCCAGCAGTTACTCAGGACAGTTGAATGAGCAGCTCTTC. Protein sequence: CASSYSGQLNEQLF.

V is TRBV6-2 or TRBV6-3 and J is TRBJ1-4; TRBD1 aligns across 7 bases. CDR3 length equals 16 residues. Germline V gene sequence: CDR1 MNHEY, CDR2 SVGEGT. V shed 6 bases, J shed 0 bases, and the junction held 7 bases outside the gene matches. The CDR3 reads CASRLGQIATNEKLFF. Written as DNA, the CDR3 is TGTGCCAGCAGGTTGGGACAGATTGCAACTAATGAAAAACTGTTTTTT.

This clonotype turned up a few times. The V gene is TRBV20-1, the J gene TRBJ2-3; D may be TRBD2 (6 bases). V was pared by 1 base and J by 0 bases, with 17 bases between. The CDR3 has 17 amino acids. Germline V gene sequence: CDR1 DFQATT, CDR2 SNEGSKA (reference sequence). CDR3 loop: CSARGPPGAGSTDTQYF. CDR3 bases: TGCAGTGCTAGAGGCCCCCCCGGAGCGGGCAGCACAGATACGCAGTATTTT.

This clonotype was counted a few times. The J gene is TRBJ1-2, the V gene TRBV10-3; D is ambiguous. Germline V gives CDR1 ENHRY, CDR2 SYGVKD. Trimming shortened V by 3 bases and J by 5 bases, and 10 bases separated the two germline ends. This CDR3 is built from 13 residues. The chain's CDR3 is CAISEDFLYGYTF. The CDR3 DNA is TGTGCCATCAGTGAAGACTTTTTGTATGGCTACACCTTC.

This chain uses TRBV24-1 with TRBJ2-1, with TRBD1 as a possible D gene (6 bases). Germline CDR1 reads KGHDR; CDR2 reads SFDVKD. The CDR3 is 14 amino acids. Deletions cut 5 bases from V and 5 bases from J, with 12 bases between. CDR3 DNA: TGTGCCACCAGTGGGAGCTACAGGGACAATGAGCAGTTCTTC. Translation: CATSGSYRDNEQFF.

As for this clonotype: The junction departs from the called germline gene at one end, perhaps through a read error. The chain recombines TRBV6-2 or TRBV6-3 with TRBJ1-2, with 8 nucleotides matching TRBD1. CDR3 length: 14 residues. Per the germline V gene, CDR1 is MNHEY and CDR2 is SVGEGT. The CDR3 sequence is CARSYSGQGYGYTF. CDR3 sequence (DNA): TGTGCCAGAAGTTACTCTGGACAGGGCTATGGCTACACCTTC.

There are a few counts of this clonotype. This chain links TRBV6-1 with TRBJ1-5; 12 positions match TRBD1. This CDR3 spans 16 amino acids. Germline V gene sequence: CDR1 MNHNS, CDR2 SASEGT. V dropped 5 bases and J dropped 8; count of bases not matched to a gene: 10. The CDR3 nucleotides read TGTGCCAGCAGTTCCCCGGGAGGGACAGGGGGCGAGCCCCAGCATTTT. The encoded protein is CASSSPGGTGGEPQHF.

This clonotype was found once. The chain couples TRBV27 to TRBJ2-5; D unclear. V dropped 6 bases and J dropped 5 bases, with 16 bases sitting between them. This CDR3 region has 14 residues. Germline lookup yields CDR1 MNHEY and CDR2 SMNVEV (reference sequence). CDR3 nucleotide sequence: TGTGCCAGCAGGCTACTCCCTCTGGGGGAGACCCAGTACTTC. Encoded protein: CASRLLPLGETQYF.

The rearrangement uses TRBV12-3 or TRBV12-4 and TRBJ1-1; D is undetermined. The V and J ends lost 7 bases and 1 base respectively, with 10 bases between them. This CDR3 has 13 residues. Here the CDR3 reads CASTLYRNTEAFF. CDR3 in DNA: TGTGCCAGCACTCTCTACAGGAACACTGAAGCTTTCTTT.

The sample holds a few counts of this clonotype. This sequence joins TRBV20-1 and TRBJ2-7, with 8 bases that match TRBD1. Germline CDR1 is DFQATT and CDR2 is SNEGSKA (reference sequence). The ends lost 6 bases at V and 3 bases at J; junction bases unmatched: 7. The CDR3 runs to 13 residues. The CDR3 DNA sequence: TGCAGTGCGGCTGGACAGGGTAACTACGAGCAGTACTTC. It codes for CSAAGQGNYEQYF.

The V and J genes are TRBV5-5 and TRBJ2-1, with 8 nucleotides matching TRBD1. V lost 1 base to trimming and J lost 0 bases; unmatched junction nucleotides: 6. Germline CDR1 is SGHKS and CDR2 is YYEKEE (reference sequence). The CDR3 has 17 residues. The CDR3 DNA sequence: TGTGCCAGCAGCTTGCGGGGGCAGGGGGCCTCCTACAATGAGCAGTTCTTC. The encoded protein is CASSLRGQGASYNEQFF.

J is TRBJ2-1 and V is TRBV5-1; D is perhaps TRBD1 or TRBD2 (5 bases each). The ends were cut back, 1 base at V and 5 bases at J, with 19 bases in the middle. This CDR3 is built from 17 residues. The germline V gene has CDR1 SGHRS and CDR2 YFSETQ. For the CDR3, the DNA is TGCGCCAGCAGCTTGATCGGTTCGGGACCTAGTGACAATGAGCAGTTCTTC. Its protein is CASSLIGSGPSDNEQFF.

The chain employs TRBV12-3 or TRBV12-4 and TRBJ2-1; unclear D gene. There are 16 residues in the CDR3. The germline V and J ends were trimmed by 5 bases and 6 bases, with 20 bases remaining between them. DNA for the CDR3: TGTGCCAGCAGTCCCCATATGGCTCAGGTACCCAATGAGCAGTTCTTC. Protein product: CASSPHMAQVPNEQFF.

The chain uses TRBV5-1 and TRBJ2-3; D may be TRBD1 or TRBD2 (5 bases each). The CDR3 has 15 residues. Germline V lookup: CDR1 SGHRS, CDR2 YFSETQ. V shed 2 bases and J shed 6 bases, with 16 bases lying between them. The DNA of the CDR3 is TGCGCCAGCAGCTTTGGGGGAGCGAGAACGGATACGCAGTATTTT. Translation: CASSFGGARTDTQYF.

This chain links TRBV7-2 with TRBJ2-3, with 8 bases aligning to TRBD2. Germline lookup yields CDR1 SGHTA and CDR2 FQGNSA. J was trimmed by 3 bases and V by 1 base; bases with no gene match: 3. The CDR3 is 15 residues long. Written as DNA, the CDR3 is TGTGCCAGCAGCTTAGGGATAGCGGGGACAGATACGCAGTATTTT. This translates into CASSLGIAGTDTQYF.

This clonotype counts as medium-sized. The rearrangement joins TRBV7-2 to TRBJ2-3, with TRBD2 matching 9 bases. This CDR3 has 15 amino acids. V shed 4 bases and J 4 bases; nucleotides not matched to a gene: 6. Germline CDR1 reads SGHTA; CDR2 reads FQGNSA. CDR3 DNA: TGTGCCAGCAGCTCCGGGACTAGCCGGGCAGATACGCAGTATTTT. Amino acid sequence: CASSSGTSRADTQYF.

The rearrangement joins TRBV19 to TRBJ1-1; TRBD1 matches 8 bases. The CDR3 covers 14 residues. The ends lost 5 bases at V and 1 base at J; junction bases unmatched: 3. The germline V gene encodes CDR1 LNHDA and CDR2 SQIVND (reference sequence). The CDR3 bases are TGTGCCAGTAGTGTAGGACAGGGGAACACTGAAGCTTTCTTT. This encodes CASSVGQGNTEAFF.

V gene TRBV7-2 combines with J gene TRBJ1-1; D perhaps matches TRBD1 (5 bases). Germline V CDR1 and CDR2: SGHTA, FQGNSA. This CDR3 region has 13 residues. V lost 5 bases and J 8 bases, leaving 15 bases between the germline ends. The chain's CDR3 is CASSEIRAPEAFF. The CDR3 DNA sequence: TGTGCCAGCAGCGAGATCAGGGCCCCCGAAGCTTTCTTT.

This clonotype appeared a few times. This chain joins TRBV3-1 and TRBJ2-7; weak D call: TRBD1 (5 bases). The germline V gene has CDR1 LGHDT and CDR2 YNNKEL (reference sequence). The CDR3 covers 13 residues. Trimming stripped 0 bases from V and 4 bases from J, with 7 bases between. The CDR3 loop reads CASSQENRYEQYF. The CDR3 region has the DNA TGTGCCAGCAGCCAAGAGAACAGGTACGAGCAGTACTTC.

Points on this clonotype: With a much larger clone just one base away, this may be a read error. The gene calls are TRBV6-6 and TRBJ1-2; D gene unclear. This CDR3 has 13 amino acids. The V gene lost 2 bases and the J gene lost 8 bases, with 12 bases spanning the gap. CDR1 is MNHNY, CDR2 SVGAGI, per germline (reference sequence). CDR3 bases: TGTGCCAGCAGTTACGGGATGCGTGGAGGCTACACCTTC. It specifies CASSYGMRGGYTF.

This sequence joins TRBV4-3 and TRBJ2-7; 7 nucleotides line up with TRBD1. This CDR3 has 15 residues. Germline lookup yields CDR1 LGHNA and CDR2 YSLEER. V lost 4 bases to trimming and J lost 6 bases; unmatched junction nucleotides: 12. Here the CDR3 reads CASSPNRGPGGEQYF. The CDR3 coding sequence is TGCGCCAGCAGCCCAAACAGGGGCCCCGGAGGCGAGCAGTACTTC.